The 21 T cell receptor beta chains in this list originate from one sample, sequenced in a study of T-cell reconstitution after alpha-beta-depleted transplantation in children. Researchers prepared the TCRbeta library using unique molecular identifiers, the study reports. TCRdb recomputed calls from the PCR reads with MiXCR, one row per CDR3 protein. In the table there are approximately 200,000 distinct CDR3 sequences, about 14% of which are singletons. The material sequenced was PBMCs from the stem cell graft donor, taken from the stem cell graft. Source of these receptors: a human donor who donated a stem cell graft to a child with acute lymphoblastic leukemia.

Of note for this clonotype: A much larger clone differs from this one at a single base, so this may be a read error. The rearrangement joins TRBV7-8 to TRBJ2-1; 7 nucleotides align to TRBD2. This CDR3 spans 16 amino acids. Germline V CDR1 and CDR2: SGHVS, FQNEAQ. With V trimmed by 1 base and J by 5 bases, 8 bases remained unmatched. The CDR3 bases are TGTGCCAGCAGCTTAGGTTCGTGGGAGGGCCACAATGAGCAGTTCTTC. The encoded protein is CASSLGSWEGHNEQFF.

V and J are TRBV10-2 and TRBJ2-2; 8 bases line up with TRBD1. Per the germline V gene, CDR1 is WSHSY and CDR2 is SAAADI. Trimming at V came to 7 bases and at J to 0 bases, leaving 7 bases not matched to a gene. The length of the CDR3 is 16 residues. CDR3 sequence reads: CASTPGGFSNTGELFF. The CDR3 DNA is TGCGCCAGCACACCAGGGGGCTTCTCGAACACCGGGGAGCTGTTTTTT.

This clonotype was detected ten times or more. The V call is TRBV5-1, the J call TRBJ1-1; 9 nucleotides line up with TRBD1. Germline V gene lookup returns CDR1 SGHRS and CDR2 YFSETQ. Trimming took 5 bases from V and 1 from J; bases not matched to a gene: 3. CDR3 length: 14 amino acids. DNA for the CDR3: TGCGCCAGCAGGACAGGGGGATCGAACACTGAAGCTTTCTTT. This sequence encodes CASRTGGSNTEAFF.

The sample holds many counts of this clonotype. The gene calls are TRBV1 and TRBJ2-1; the table's D call, TRBD1, was not checked against the DNA. TRBV1 is a documented pseudogene. The CDR3 totals 16 residues. The CDR3 nucleotides read TGCACCAGCAGCCAAGGACCGATTAGGGGGTACAATGAGCAGTTCTTC. Translation gives CTSSQGPIRGYNEQFF.

This clonotype was counted at least ten times. This rearrangement joins TRBV10-2 to TRBJ2-7; D assignment may be TRBD1 or TRBD2 (6 bases each). Trimming removed 10 bases at V and 4 bases at J, with 20 bases between. The V gene's germline CDR1 is WSHSY and CDR2 SAAADI. The CDR3 is 14 amino acids. DNA of the CDR3: TGCGCCACGGATTATAGTACAGGGAGGTACGAGCAGTACTTC. The encoded protein is CATDYSTGRYEQYF.

This clonotype has a count of ten or more. V is TRBV29-1 and J is TRBJ2-3; D could derive from TRBD1 or TRBD2 (6 bases each). The CDR3 extends over 12 amino acids. Trimming shortened V by 6 bases and J by 4 bases, and 11 bases separated the two germline ends. Germline V gives CDR1 SQVTM, CDR2 ANQGSEA. CDR3 amino acids: CSVSGGPDTQYF. CDR3 nucleotides: TGCAGCGTATCCGGGGGCCCAGATACGCAGTATTTT.

In its sample, this clonotype was seen many times. V usage is TRBV7-9 and J usage is TRBJ2-7; 8 nucleotides agree with TRBD2. This CDR3 has 17 residues. The junction had 17 bases not matched to a gene; V was cut back by 5 bases and J by 5 bases. Germline CDR1 reads SEHNR; CDR2 reads FQNEAQ (reference sequence). For the CDR3, the DNA is TGTGCCAGCAGCCCTCGACTAGCGCATCAGGAAGTAAACGAGCAGTACTTC. Residues: CASSPRLAHQEVNEQYF.

This clonotype was counted ten times or more. The chain recombines TRBV30 with TRBJ2-7; 11 bases are shared with TRBD1. V shed 4 bases, J shed 5 bases, and the junction held 10 bases outside the gene matches. This CDR3 comprises 15 residues. Germline V gene sequence: CDR1 GTSNPN, CDR2 SVGIG (reference sequence). CDR3 sequence: CAWTPTDRGRDEQYF. The CDR3 coding sequence is TGTGCCTGGACTCCCACGGACAGGGGGCGCGACGAGCAGTACTTC.

This clonotype has at least ten counts. V and J are TRBV5-1 and TRBJ2-1; tentative D call: TRBD2 (5 bases). The germline V and J ends were trimmed by 2 bases and 5 bases, with 11 bases remaining between them. CDR1 SGHRS and CDR2 YFSETQ come from the germline V gene. This CDR3 spans 14 amino acids. The CDR3 nucleotides read TGCGCCAGCAGCTTCTCTGCCGGGAACAATGAGCAGTTCTTC. As protein: CASSFSAGNNEQFF.

With respect to this clonotype: One base away lies a much larger clone, so this may be a sequencing read error. Here the CDR3 reads CASSLCSAGNTIYF. For the CDR3, the DNA is TGTGCCAGCAGTTTGTGTTCCGCGGGAAACACCATATATTTT. The chain couples TRBV12-3 or TRBV12-4 to TRBJ1-3, with unresolved D. This CDR3 region has 14 residues. V lost 3 bases to trimming and J lost 4 bases, with 10 bases between them.

The rearrangement joins TRBV10-3 to TRBJ2-2, with a weak D call TRBD2 (6 bases). Germline-derived CDR1 and CDR2 are ENHRY and SYGVKD. V was pared by 6 bases and J by 7 bases, with 12 bases between. This CDR3 spans 13 amino acids. CDR3 sequence (DNA): TGTGCCATCAGCCGACTAGAAGACGGGGAGCTGTTTTTT. Protein: CAISRLEDGELFF.

The V call is TRBV20-1, the J call TRBJ2-3, with D uncertain. V lost 4 bases to trimming and J lost 0 bases, with 14 bases between them. The germline CDR1 and CDR2 sequences are DFQATT and SNEGSKA (reference sequence). The CDR3 is 15 amino acids. CDR3 protein: CSATPRRPSTDTQYF. The CDR3 coding sequence is TGCAGTGCTACCCCCCGGCGGCCCAGCACAGATACGCAGTATTTT.

This clonotype was found many times. The chain employs TRBV5-5 and TRBJ1-4, with D unclear. CDR3 length: 16 amino acids. CDR1 SGHKS and CDR2 YYEKEE come from the germline V gene (reference sequence). Between the trimmed V and J ends, which lost 4 bases and 0 bases, there was a span of 13 bases. The CDR3 sequence: CASSQSRPSTNEKLFF. DNA of the CDR3: TGTGCCAGCAGCCAAAGCCGACCATCAACTAATGAAAAACTGTTTTTT.

This clonotype was counted a few times. The rearrangement links TRBV5-1 to TRBJ2-1, with TRBD2 matching 11 bases. CDR3 length: 15 amino acids. V shed 2 bases and J 8 bases; nucleotides not matched to a gene: 6. Germline V CDR1 and CDR2: SGHRS, YFSETQ. In nucleotides, the CDR3 is TGCGCCAGCAGCTTTGGGACTAGCGGATACGATGAGCAGTTCTTC. It yields the protein CASSFGTSGYDEQFF.

This clonotype was recorded at least ten times. The CDR3 sequence: CASNRDSKFEQYF. CDR3 bases: TGTGCCAGCAATCGGGACAGTAAGTTTGAGCAGTACTTC. The rearrangement links TRBV12-3 or TRBV12-4 to TRBJ2-7; 7 nucleotides align to TRBD1. The CDR3 consists of 13 residues. The junction had 10 bases not matched to a gene; V was cut back by 7 bases and J by 7 bases.

This clonotype has at least ten counts. This chain links TRBV20-1 with TRBJ2-2, with 8 bases fitting TRBD1. The CDR3 runs to 17 residues. Germline V gene lookup returns CDR1 DFQATT and CDR2 SNEGSKA (reference sequence). The V gene end was trimmed by 0 bases and the J gene end by 4 bases; junction bases not matched to a gene: 10. For the CDR3, the DNA is TGCAGTGCTAGAGATCGGGCAGGGGGCGGCGGCACCGGGGAGCTGTTTTTT. This translates into CSARDRAGGGGTGELFF.

This clonotype was seen at least ten times. The V gene is TRBV5-1, the J gene TRBJ2-3, with TRBD1 identical over 7 bases. The CDR3 has 14 residues. The J segment lost 1 base and the V segment lost 3 bases, leaving 2 bases of the junction unmatched. CDR1 and CDR2 (germline): SGHRS, YFSETQ. The CDR3: CASSWTGGTDTQYF. The CDR3 DNA follows: TGCGCCAGCAGCTGGACAGGAGGCACAGATACGCAGTATTTT.

This clonotype appeared many times. The V and J genes are TRBV5-1 and TRBJ1-4, with TRBD1 identical over 11 bases. Germline loops: CDR1 SGHRS, CDR2 YFSETQ. J was trimmed by 5 bases and V by 0 bases; bases with no gene match: 3. This CDR3 has 16 residues. CDR3 coding DNA: TGCGCCAGCAGCTTGGCCGGACAGGGGGCGAATGAAAAACTGTTTTTT. Its protein product is CASSLAGQGANEKLFF.

This clonotype came up many times. The rearrangement links TRBV4-1 to TRBJ2-3; possibly TRBD2 for D (6 bases). The CDR3 totals 14 residues. Germline V gives CDR1 MGHRA, CDR2 YSYEKL. V was trimmed by 5 bases and J by 5 bases, leaving 14 bases between them. CDR3 sequence reads: CASSEREIRDTQYF. Here the CDR3 DNA reads TGCGCCAGCAGCGAACGGGAGATCCGAGATACGCAGTATTTT.

This clonotype was detected many times. The chain links TRBV20-1 to TRBJ2-7; 8 bases are shared with TRBD2. Germline CDR1 and CDR2: DFQATT and SNEGSKA (reference sequence). The CDR3 totals 14 residues. J gave up 3 bases and V 3 bases, and 7 bases lay outside the gene matches. CDR3: CSARGGGGNYEQYF. The CDR3 nucleotides read TGCAGTGCTAGGGGGGGCGGGGGGAACTACGAGCAGTACTTC.

In DNA, the CDR3 is TGTGCCAGCAGAGAATCCGGGAGCTACGAGCAGTACTTC. Translating gives CASRESGSYEQYF. The V gene is TRBV6-1, the J gene TRBJ2-7; perhaps TRBD2 as D (6 bases). Germline CDR1 reads MNHNS; CDR2 reads SASEGT. The CDR3 contains 13 residues. The V end lost 6 bases, the J end lost 3 bases, and 12 bases lay between the germline ends.